The rows below give T cell receptor beta chains drawn from one sample of a study of T-cell memory formation after mild COVID-19. TCRdb independently ran MiXCR on the 5' RACE reads; one entry per CDR3 protein. The table shows about 170,000 distinct CDR3 sequences, with 10% to 15% occurring only once. The specimen sequenced was PBMCs or a T cell subset sorted from them (not recorded which). These receptors came from a man between 18 and 35 years old who had mild COVID-19 (a few samples of this study predate the infection). Cell type and time point are not known. The CDR3 runs from the conserved cysteine through the conserved F or W. The D gene is left open where the match is weak. Not all rows give a size; the values are once, few, many and, for expanded clones, a class.

cdr3_nt: TGTGCCAGCAGCTTGGCCGACAGTGGCTACACCTTC
cdr3_aa: CASSLADSGYTF
j_call: TRBJ1-2
v_call: TRBV5-6
clone_size: -
d_call: -

cdr3_nt: TGTGCCAGCAGTTTAGGCCCAGGGGAATGGGGCGAGCAGTACTTC
cdr3_aa: CASSLGPGEWGEQYF
j_call: TRBJ2-7
v_call: TRBV28
clone_size: few
d_call: -

cdr3_nt: TGTGCCAGCAGCCAAGGATACGGAGCAGAGACCCAGTACTTC
cdr3_aa: CASSQGYGAETQYF
j_call: TRBJ2-5
v_call: TRBV7-2
clone_size: -
d_call: -

cdr3_nt: TGCGCCAGCAGCCAAGATCAAAGGGACGGTCCGGCTTTCTTT
cdr3_aa: CASSQDQRDGPAFF
j_call: TRBJ1-1
v_call: TRBV4-3
clone_size: -
d_call: -

cdr3_nt: TGCGCCAGCAGCCCGGACTCGCCGCGGACCGGGGAGCTGTTTTTT
cdr3_aa: CASSPDSPRTGELFF
j_call: TRBJ2-2
v_call: TRBV5-1
clone_size: few
d_call: -

cdr3_nt: TGTGCCACCGCCGGGGGACATCATAACACCGGGGAGCTGTTTTTT
cdr3_aa: CATAGGHHNTGELFF
j_call: TRBJ2-2
v_call: TRBV24-1
clone_size: few
d_call: -

cdr3_nt: TGTGCCAGCAGCTCCTACCGCGGCGATGGCTACACCTTC
cdr3_aa: CASSSYRGDGYTF
j_call: TRBJ1-2
v_call: TRBV7-9
clone_size: -
d_call: -

cdr3_nt: TGCAGTGCTAGAACGACCTCTAACTATGGCTACACCTTC
cdr3_aa: CSARTTSNYGYTF
j_call: TRBJ1-2
v_call: TRBV20-1
clone_size: -
d_call: -

cdr3_nt: TGTGCCAGCAGCCCCCCCCTTACAGGGGGCTACTATGGCTACACCTTC
cdr3_aa: CASSPPLTGGYYGYTF
j_call: TRBJ1-2
v_call: TRBV5-6
clone_size: many
d_call: TRBD1

cdr3_nt: TGTGCCAGCAGTTACGTCGCAGGGCGTCGCGGCTACACCTTC
cdr3_aa: CASSYVAGRRGYTF
j_call: TRBJ1-2
v_call: TRBV6-5
clone_size: -
d_call: -

cdr3_nt: TGTGCCAGCAGTTCAACCCCGGACTCTTCTAGCACAGATACGCAGTATTTT
cdr3_aa: CASSSTPDSSSTDTQYF
j_call: TRBJ2-3
v_call: TRBV27
clone_size: few
d_call: -

cdr3_nt: TGTGCCAGCAGTTACGGACAGGGCCCCTACTTC
cdr3_aa: CASSYGQGPYF
j_call: TRBJ2-5
v_call: TRBV6-6
clone_size: few
d_call: TRBD1

cdr3_nt: TGTGCCAGCAGAGCGACGGGGATTGGAAACACCATATATTTT
cdr3_aa: CASRATGIGNTIYF
j_call: TRBJ1-3
v_call: TRBV7-2
clone_size: few
d_call: -

cdr3_nt: TGTGCCAGCAGCAGCGGGGCGAACACCGGGGAGCTGTTTTTT
cdr3_aa: CASSSGANTGELFF
j_call: TRBJ2-2
v_call: TRBV9
clone_size: few
d_call: TRBD2

cdr3_nt: TGTGCCAGCAGCTCTACAGAGAATTCACCCCTCCACTTT
cdr3_aa: CASSSTENSPLHF
j_call: TRBJ1-6
v_call: TRBV11-2
clone_size: many
d_call: -

cdr3_nt: TGCGCCAGCAGCTTGGCCTTCGGGGGCCCCAGCTCAGGGAACATTCAGTACTTC
cdr3_aa: CASSLAFGGPSSGNIQYF
j_call: TRBJ2-4
v_call: TRBV5-1
clone_size: few
d_call: -

cdr3_nt: TGCAGCGTTGAACTGGGGGCGGGATCACCCCTCCACTTT
cdr3_aa: CSVELGAGSPLHF
j_call: TRBJ1-6
v_call: TRBV29-1
clone_size: -
d_call: -

cdr3_nt: TGCAGTGCGCCCGACAGGGTCCCCGGGGAGCTGTTTTTT
cdr3_aa: CSAPDRVPGELFF
j_call: TRBJ2-2
v_call: TRBV20-1
clone_size: -
d_call: TRBD1

cdr3_nt: TGCGCCAGCAGCTCCGGACTAGCGGGGGGGCTTTACTACGAGCAGTACTTC
cdr3_aa: CASSSGLAGGLYYEQYF
j_call: TRBJ2-7
v_call: TRBV5-1
clone_size: few
d_call: TRBD2

cdr3_nt: TGTGCCAGCGGTCCCCTGGGACCCGCCTACGAGCAGTACTTC
cdr3_aa: CASGPLGPAYEQYF
j_call: TRBJ2-7
v_call: TRBV7-2
clone_size: few
d_call: -

cdr3_nt: TGCGCCAGTGCCCAGGGCGCGTTATCACCCCTCCACTTT
cdr3_aa: CASAQGALSPLHF
j_call: TRBJ1-6
v_call: TRBV5-1
clone_size: -
d_call: -

cdr3_nt: TGCAGTGCTGGGACAGGACTAAATCAGCCCCAGCATTTT
cdr3_aa: CSAGTGLNQPQHF
j_call: TRBJ1-5
v_call: TRBV20-1
clone_size: -
d_call: TRBD1

cdr3_nt: TGCAGTGCTAGCACCGTCAGCGGGGGGGCAGGCTATGAGCAGTTCTTC
cdr3_aa: CSASTVSGGAGYEQFF
j_call: TRBJ2-1
v_call: TRBV20-1
clone_size: -
d_call: TRBD2

cdr3_nt: TGTGCCAGCAGCTTAATCAGGAACACCGGGGAGCTGTTTTTT
cdr3_aa: CASSLIRNTGELFF
j_call: TRBJ2-2
v_call: TRBV7-3
clone_size: -
d_call: -

cdr3_nt: TGTGCCAGCAGTTACCTAGCGGGGGGCAGGGATGAGCAGTTCTTC
cdr3_aa: CASSYLAGGRDEQFF
j_call: TRBJ2-1
v_call: TRBV6-5
clone_size: -
d_call: TRBD2

cdr3_nt: TGTGCCAGCAGTCGGACAGGGTATACTGAAGCTTTCTTT
cdr3_aa: CASSRTGYTEAFF
j_call: TRBJ1-1
v_call: TRBV12-3/TRBV12-4
clone_size: few
d_call: TRBD1

cdr3_nt: TGTGCCACCCGATGGAACACTGAAGCTTTCTTT
cdr3_aa: CATRWNTEAFF
j_call: TRBJ1-1
v_call: TRBV27
clone_size: few
d_call: -

cdr3_nt: TGTGCCAGCAGTTTAATCGCGACAGCCCGCTGGGATGTCATATATTTT
cdr3_aa: CASSLIATARWDVIYF
j_call: TRBJ1-3
v_call: TRBV12-3/TRBV12-4
clone_size: -
d_call: -

cdr3_nt: TGTGCCAGCAGCTTAACCGTATATGGCTACACCTTC
cdr3_aa: CASSLTVYGYTF
j_call: TRBJ1-2
v_call: TRBV5-6
clone_size: many
d_call: -

cdr3_nt: TGTGCCAGCCAAGGGTACAGTTACAATGAGCAGTTCTTC
cdr3_aa: CASQGYSYNEQFF
j_call: TRBJ2-1
v_call: TRBV28
clone_size: few
d_call: -

cdr3_nt: TGTGCCAGCAAGGCACGGGATGGCTACACCTTC
cdr3_aa: CASKARDGYTF
j_call: TRBJ1-2
v_call: TRBV6-6
clone_size: many
d_call: -

cdr3_nt: TGCGCCAGCAGCCTCCCTTTCTTAGCGGGGGGGTATGCCGGGGAGCTGTTTTTT
cdr3_aa: CASSLPFLAGGYAGELFF
j_call: TRBJ2-2
v_call: TRBV4-1
clone_size: -
d_call: TRBD2

cdr3_nt: TGCAGCGTTTCCGACAGGACCTTCTCCTACGAGCAGTACTTC
cdr3_aa: CSVSDRTFSYEQYF
j_call: TRBJ2-7
v_call: TRBV29-1
clone_size: few
d_call: -

cdr3_nt: TGCGCCAGCAGCCAAGTTCGGTTCACAGATACGCAGTATTTT
cdr3_aa: CASSQVRFTDTQYF
j_call: TRBJ2-3
v_call: TRBV4-3
clone_size: few
d_call: -

cdr3_nt: TGTGCCAGCAGTTACTATGGGGGCGGAGAGACCCAGTACTTC
cdr3_aa: CASSYYGGGETQYF
j_call: TRBJ2-5
v_call: TRBV6-6
clone_size: -
d_call: -

cdr3_nt: TGCGCCAGCAGCTTGGCCGGGACAGGGGGCACAGATACGCAGTATTTT
cdr3_aa: CASSLAGTGGTDTQYF
j_call: TRBJ2-3
v_call: TRBV5-1
clone_size: -
d_call: TRBD1

cdr3_nt: TGTGCCAGCACCCGGGAGGGCGGTGAGCAGTTCTTC
cdr3_aa: CASTREGGEQFF
j_call: TRBJ2-1
v_call: TRBV27
clone_size: -
d_call: TRBD2

cdr3_nt: TGCGCCAGCAGCTTCCGGGACAGGGGGCAAGAGACCCAGTACTTC
cdr3_aa: CASSFRDRGQETQYF
j_call: TRBJ2-5
v_call: TRBV5-1
clone_size: few
d_call: TRBD1

cdr3_nt: TGTGCCAGCAGCCCACAGACCGGGGAGCTGTTTTTT
cdr3_aa: CASSPQTGELFF
j_call: TRBJ2-2
v_call: TRBV3-1
clone_size: -
d_call: -

cdr3_nt: TGTGCCAGCTCACCAACGAAGGGGACCCAGTACTTC
cdr3_aa: CASSPTKGTQYF
j_call: TRBJ2-5
v_call: TRBV18
clone_size: -
d_call: -

cdr3_nt: TGTGCTAGTGGTCCCCCCGGGATTCGGCCTGGAAACACCATATATTTT
cdr3_aa: CASGPPGIRPGNTIYF
j_call: TRBJ1-3
v_call: TRBV12-5
clone_size: few
d_call: -

cdr3_nt: TGCGCCAGCAGATCCGACAGCAACACTGAAGCTTTCTTT
cdr3_aa: CASRSDSNTEAFF
j_call: TRBJ1-1
v_call: TRBV5-1
clone_size: -
d_call: -

cdr3_nt: TGCGCCAGCAGTGAGCGAACCACAGGTTCCTACAATGAGCAGTTCTTC
cdr3_aa: CASSERTTGSYNEQFF
j_call: TRBJ2-1
v_call: TRBV10-1
clone_size: few
d_call: -

cdr3_nt: TGTGCCAGCAGTTACTCTGGTGAGCAGTTCTTC
cdr3_aa: CASSYSGEQFF
j_call: TRBJ2-1
v_call: TRBV6-2/TRBV6-3
clone_size: -
d_call: -

cdr3_nt: TGTGCCAGCAGTTGGGACAGAAACACTGAAGCTTTCTTT
cdr3_aa: CASSWDRNTEAFF
j_call: TRBJ1-1
v_call: TRBV2
clone_size: many
d_call: TRBD1

cdr3_nt: TGCAGTGCTAGGTTCCCCTGGGAAGGTCAGCCCCAGCATTTT
cdr3_aa: CSARFPWEGQPQHF
j_call: TRBJ1-5
v_call: TRBV20-1
clone_size: few
d_call: -

cdr3_nt: TGCAGTGCCCTTGGCCAGGCTGAAGCTTTCTTT
cdr3_aa: CSALGQAEAFF
j_call: TRBJ1-1
v_call: TRBV20-1
clone_size: -
d_call: -

cdr3_nt: TGTGCCACCAGCGGCGTCAAACAAAGCTCTGGGGCCAACGTCCTGACTTTC
cdr3_aa: CATSGVKQSSGANVLTF
j_call: TRBJ2-6
v_call: TRBV15
clone_size: few
d_call: -

cdr3_nt: TGTGCCAGCAGCCCGCAGCCGGGACAGCGAAATGAGCAGTTCTTC
cdr3_aa: CASSPQPGQRNEQFF
j_call: TRBJ2-1
v_call: TRBV7-2
clone_size: -
d_call: TRBD1

cdr3_nt: TGTGCCAGCAGCTCCCCGCAGCGGAACACTGAAGCTTTCTTT
cdr3_aa: CASSSPQRNTEAFF
j_call: TRBJ1-1
v_call: TRBV11-1
clone_size: -
d_call: -

cdr3_nt: TGCGCCAGCAGTGGGGAGGGCACAGATACGCAGTATTTT
cdr3_aa: CASSGEGTDTQYF
j_call: TRBJ2-3
v_call: TRBV5-1
clone_size: many
d_call: -

cdr3_nt: TGTGCCAGCAGCTTGCGGGACTATACGCAGTATTTT
cdr3_aa: CASSLRDYTQYF
j_call: TRBJ2-3
v_call: TRBV5-6
clone_size: many
d_call: -

cdr3_nt: TGTGCCAGCAGTGAAGCGCCGATGTCGGGCAATGAGCAGTTCTTC
cdr3_aa: CASSEAPMSGNEQFF
j_call: TRBJ2-1
v_call: TRBV6-1
clone_size: -
d_call: -

cdr3_nt: TGCGCCAGCAGGGAGGGGGCCGACTATAATTCACCCCTCCACTTT
cdr3_aa: CASREGADYNSPLHF
j_call: TRBJ1-6
v_call: TRBV5-1
clone_size: many
d_call: TRBD1

cdr3_nt: TGTGCCACCAGTGTGGGTAGCGGGGGCTCCAATGAGCAGTTCTTC
cdr3_aa: CATSVGSGGSNEQFF
j_call: TRBJ2-1
v_call: TRBV24-1
clone_size: -
d_call: TRBD2